The 26 T cell receptor beta chains presented below share a single source sample, sequenced in a study of OX40 agonist ivuxolimab in advanced cancers. Using immunoSEQ multiplex PCR, the repertoire was profiled, and TCRdb retains in-frame clones only, with some absent. The data contain 80,000 to 100,000 clones, 85% to 90% of them seen just once; the ten biggest clones take up around 5.5%. The sample consisted of CD4+ or CD8+ T cells sorted from blood, taken in a trial of the OX40 agonist ivuxolimab. Receptor source: an adult with an advanced solid tumor such as melanoma, head and neck, liver or kidney cancer.

The chain couples TRBV2 to TRBJ2-1; D uncertain. Germline CDR1 reads SNHLY; CDR2 reads FYNNEI. The CDR3 has 10 amino acids. The V end was cut by 6 bases, the J end by 8 bases, with 5 bases between. The DNA for the CDR3 is TGTGCCAGCAGGGGCTATGAGCAGTTCTTC. Translated, it gives CASRGYEQFF. The variable domain in full, with the rest retrieved from reference TRBV2 and TRBJ2-1, is EPEVTQTPSHQVTQMGQEVILRCVPISNHLYFYWYRQILGQKVEFLVSFYNNEISEKSEIFDDQFSVERPDGSNFTLKIRSTKLEDSAMYFCASRGYEQFFGPGTRLTVL.

This rearrangement joins TRBV7-8 to TRBJ2-1, with 11 bases aligning to TRBD2. Germline V gene sequence: CDR1 SGHVS, CDR2 FQNEAQ. The length of the CDR3 is 15 residues. V shed 5 bases, J shed 3 bases, and the junction held 3 bases outside the gene matches. CDR3 DNA: TGTGCCAGCAGCACTAGCGGGGGTCGCTACAATGAGCAGTTCTTC. Residues: CASSTSGGRYNEQFF.

V is TRBV18 and J is TRBJ2-5; D perhaps matches TRBD1 (5 bases). V shed 1 base and J shed 5 bases, with 14 bases lying between them. This CDR3 is built from 15 residues. Germline lookup yields CDR1 KGHSH and CDR2 LQKENI. The CDR3 is CASSPLSGLQETQYF. In DNA, the CDR3 is TGTGCCAGCTCACCACTGTCAGGGCTCCAGGAGACCCAGTACTTC.

This clone was seen more than once but under ten times. The V gene is TRBV7-2, the J gene TRBJ2-7, with D possibly TRBD1 on 5 matching bases. This CDR3 contains 14 residues. CDR1 SGHTA and CDR2 FQGNSA come from the germline V gene. With 5 bases removed from V and 3 bases from J, the gap between germline ends came to 14 bases. The DNA for the CDR3 is TGTGCCAGCAGCCATGAATCAGGGCTCTACGAGCAGTACTTC. Its translation is CASSHESGLYEQYF.

This sequence joins TRBV10-3 and TRBJ2-1; TRBD2 matches 12 bases. J lost 5 bases, V lost 5 bases, and 10 bases had no gene match. This CDR3 contains 17 residues. Germline V gene data show CDR1 as ENHRY and CDR2 as SYGVKD. The CDR3: CAISPPPSGRGNNEQFF. The CDR3 DNA reads TGTGCCATCAGTCCCCCTCCTAGCGGGAGGGGGAACAATGAGCAGTTCTTC.

The rearrangement uses TRBV19 and TRBJ1-5, with 7 bases aligning to TRBD1. J was trimmed by 3 bases and V by 4 bases; bases with no gene match: 12. The CDR3 spans 17 residues. Germline loops: CDR1 LNHDA, CDR2 SQIVND (reference sequence). The DNA for the CDR3 is TGTGCCAGTAGTAGGGAGCCTGGACAGGTCTTCAATCAGCCCCAGCATTTT. Residues: CASSREPGQVFNQPQHF.

The rearrangement uses TRBV9 and TRBJ1-2; TRBD1 is a possible D gene (6 bases). The CDR3 has 17 amino acids. Deletions cut 0 bases from V and 0 bases from J, with 15 bases between. The germline CDR1 and CDR2 sequences are SGDLS and YYNGEE. Here the CDR3 reads CASSVDGTIKANYGYTF. The DNA of the CDR3 is TGTGCCAGCAGCGTAGACGGGACAATAAAGGCTAACTATGGCTACACCTTC. Full variable domain (rest looked up from reference TRBV9 and TRBJ1-2): DSGVTQTPKHLITATGQRVTLRCSPRSGDLSVYWYQQSLDQGLQFLIQYYNGEERAKGNILERFSAQQFPDLHSELNLSSLELGDSALYFCASSVDGTIKANYGYTFGSGTRLTVV.

The chain recombines TRBV7-3 with TRBJ2-2; 11 bases align to TRBD2. Germline assignment: CDR1 SGHTA and CDR2 FQGTGA. The V and J ends lost 0 bases and 4 bases, in that order; junction bases with no gene match: 4. The CDR3 is made up of 17 amino acids. The CDR3 sequence: CASSLTGTSGSTGELFF. In DNA, the CDR3 is TGTGCCAGCAGCTTAACCGGGACTAGCGGAAGCACCGGGGAGCTGTTTTTT.

The chain is built from TRBV18 and TRBJ1-2; a weak D match, TRBD1 (6 bases). Germline V gives CDR1 KGHSH, CDR2 LQKENI. V gave up 6 bases and J gave up 1 base, with 12 bases separating them. This CDR3 comprises 14 residues. CDR3: CASSPGDLNYGYTF. CDR3 nucleotides: TGTGCCAGCTCCCCAGGGGATCTTAACTATGGCTACACCTTC.

The V and J genes are TRBV5-5 and TRBJ2-4; either TRBD1 or TRBD2 may fit D (5 bases each). The CDR3 is 14 residues long. Germline CDR1 and CDR2: SGHKS and YYEKEE (reference sequence). The V gene lost 0 bases and the J gene lost 5 bases, with 9 bases spanning the gap. CDR3 in DNA: TGTGCCAGCAGCTTGGGAGGGGATCAAAACATTCAGTACTTC. The encoded protein is CASSLGGDQNIQYF.

This clone has only one observation. The chain joins TRBV7-6 to TRBJ1-1, with a possible D match to TRBD1 (6 bases). The V and J ends lost 5 bases and 1 base respectively, with 11 bases between them. Per the germline V gene, CDR1 is SGHVS and CDR2 is FNYEAQ. This CDR3 has 14 amino acids. Here the CDR3 reads CASSTGQWNTEAFF. In nucleotides, the CDR3 is TGTGCCAGCAGCACCGGACAGTGGAACACTGAAGCTTTCTTT.

The rearrangement links TRBV30 to TRBJ1-1, with D possibly matching TRBD1 (5 bases). The ends were cut back, 2 bases at V and 12 bases at J, with 13 bases in the middle. Germline V gene sequence: CDR1 GTSNPN, CDR2 SVGIG (reference sequence). The CDR3 loop spans 11 amino acids. The CDR3 nucleotides read TGTGCCTGGAGTTCCAGGGCGATGACTTTCTTT. Its protein product is CAWSSRAMTFF.

In DNA, the CDR3 is TGTGCCAGCAGCCGGACAGGGGTGCGAAACACCATATATTTT. Protein product: CASSRTGVRNTIYF. J is TRBJ1-3 and V is TRBV7-2, with 9 bases fitting TRBD1. This CDR3 has 14 amino acids. The trim removed 5 bases at V and 5 bases at J, leaving 4 bases unmatched. CDR1 SGHTA and CDR2 FQGNSA come from the germline V gene.

This sequence joins TRBV25-1 and TRBJ2-3; 7 nucleotides line up with TRBD2. Germline lookup yields CDR1 MGHDK and CDR2 SYGVNS. The CDR3 covers 13 residues. V was clipped by 4 bases and J by 4 bases; unmatched bases: 2. The CDR3 sequence: CASSGGGADTQYF. CDR3 coding DNA: TGTGCCAGCAGTGGGGGGGGAGCAGATACGCAGTATTTT.

The chain uses TRBV6-6 and TRBJ2-2; 11 bases map to TRBD2. Germline CDR1 is MNHNY and CDR2 is SVGAGI (reference sequence). The J segment lost 5 bases and the V segment lost 5 bases, leaving 4 bases of the junction unmatched. The CDR3 has 15 residues. The CDR3 loop is CASSDTSGGTGELFF. CDR3 DNA sequence: TGTGCCAGCAGTGACACTAGCGGGGGAACCGGGGAGCTGTTTTTT.

The CDR3 spells CASSLGREIDEQFF. CDR3 in DNA: TGTGCCAGCAGCTTGGGGCGGGAGATCGATGAGCAGTTCTTC. This chain connects TRBV5-6 to TRBJ2-1, with 7 positions matching TRBD2. The CDR3 extends over 14 amino acids. The V gene's germline CDR1 is SGHDT and CDR2 YYEEEE. Losses at the gene ends were 0 bases for V and 8 bases for J; bases not matched to a gene: 5. Full variable domain (outside the CDR3, taken from reference TRBV5-6 and TRBJ2-1): DAGVTQSPTHLIKTRGQQVTLRCSPKSGHDTVSWYQQALGQGPQFIFQYYEEEERQRGNFPDRFSGHQFPNYSSELNVNALLLGDSALYLCASSLGREIDEQFFGPGTRLTVL.

The rearrangement uses TRBV6-1 and TRBJ1-1; D is uncertain. Per germline, CDR1 MNHNS and CDR2 SASEGT. This CDR3 spans 14 amino acids. Trimming removed 2 bases from V and 6 bases from J, with 13 bases in between. DNA for the CDR3: TGTGCCAGCAGTGAACTAAGGGCGGTCGCTGAAGCTTTCTTT. The encoded protein is CASSELRAVAEAFF.

The chain is built from TRBV7-3 and TRBJ2-7, with 12 bases matching TRBD2. This CDR3 has 15 amino acids. With 5 bases clipped from V and 6 bases from J, the junction kept 8 bases outside the gene matches. Germline lookup yields CDR1 SGHTA and CDR2 FQGTGA. CDR3 amino acids: CASSPQLAGGREQYF. The CDR3 DNA reads TGTGCCAGCAGCCCCCAACTAGCGGGAGGTCGCGAGCAGTACTTC.

J is TRBJ2-3 and V is TRBV19; D may be TRBD1 or TRBD2 (6 bases each). The V end lost 5 bases, the J end lost 3 bases, and 18 bases lay between the germline ends. This CDR3 has 16 residues. Per the germline V gene, CDR1 is LNHDA and CDR2 is SQIVND (reference sequence). The CDR3 DNA sequence: TGTGCCAGTAGTCCCTACAGGGAAGGGGGGACAGATACGCAGTATTTT. This encodes CASSPYREGGTDTQYF.

The chain is built from TRBV21-1 and TRBJ1-5. TRBV21-1 represents a pseudogene. The CDR3 contains 18 residues. The CDR3 reads CASSKALLVSDLNQPQHF. CDR3 DNA: TGTGCCAGCAGCAAAGCGCTTTTAGTGTCAGACCTTAATCAGCCCCAGCATTTT.

This clone was counted only a few times. V usage is TRBV19 and J usage is TRBJ1-5; 7 positions agree with TRBD1. Germline CDR1 reads LNHDA; CDR2 reads SQIVND (reference sequence). The length of the CDR3 is 14 residues. The trim removed 5 bases at V and 7 bases at J, leaving 8 bases unmatched. The CDR3 DNA sequence: TGTGCCAGTAGTCTTATGACAGGGCGGCAGCCCCAGCATTTT. Translating it yields CASSLMTGRQPQHF.

The chain has TRBV10-2 and TRBJ1-2; 7 nucleotides align to TRBD1. Germline V gene lookup returns CDR1 WSHSY and CDR2 SAAADI. The length of the CDR3 is 14 residues. The trim removed 4 bases at V and 3 bases at J, leaving 5 bases unmatched. Written as DNA, the CDR3 is TGCGCCAGCAGTGTTGACAGGGCTCACTATGGCTACACCTTC. Its protein is CASSVDRAHYGYTF.

V and J are TRBV6-6 and TRBJ1-5; D might be TRBD1 (6 bases). Germline-derived CDR1 and CDR2 are MNHNY and SVGAGI (reference sequence). V lost 4 bases, J lost 3 bases, and 13 bases lay in between. This CDR3 is 15 amino acids long. Written as DNA, the CDR3 is TGTGCCAGCAGTTCTCGGGGGGGGCCCAATCAGCCCCAGCATTTT. Amino acid sequence: CASSSRGGPNQPQHF.

This clone is a singleton in its sample. The CDR3 DNA reads as TGTGCCAGCAGCCCCCGACTAGCGCGGAGCACAGATACGCAGTATTTT. As protein: CASSPRLARSTDTQYF. The chain links TRBV7-2 to TRBJ2-3; 8 positions match TRBD2. The CDR3 spans 16 residues. The V segment lost 5 bases and the J segment 0 bases; nucleotides outside the gene matches: 7. Germline CDR1 reads SGHTA; CDR2 reads FQGNSA.

This chain links TRBV9 with TRBJ2-7; 11 bases are a match to TRBD2. The CDR3 runs to 17 residues. With 0 bases clipped from V and 3 bases from J, the junction kept 8 bases outside the gene matches. CDR1 SGDLS and CDR2 YYNGEE come from the germline V gene. CDR3 sequence (DNA): TGTGCCAGCAGCGTAGGAATAGCGGGAGGGGGATTCTACGAGCAGTACTTC. Encoded protein: CASSVGIAGGGFYEQYF.

This rearrangement joins TRBV6-6 to TRBJ1-5; 8 nucleotides line up with TRBD1. The CDR3 is 14 residues long. With 8 bases clipped from V and 6 bases from J, the junction kept 9 bases outside the gene matches. Germline CDR1 reads MNHNY; CDR2 reads SVGAGI (reference sequence). CDR3 in amino acids: CASHPTGGSQPQHF. CDR3 DNA: TGTGCCAGCCACCCCACAGGGGGGAGTCAGCCCCAGCATTTT.